This T cell receptor (beta chain) was identified during a study of vaccination and CD4 T cells after COVID-19. With respect to this clonotype: The antigen remains undetermined.

The CDR3 spans 15 residues. V lost 4 bases and J 2 bases, leaving 14 bases between the germline ends. Looked up from germline, CDR1 is LNHDA and CDR2 is SQIVND (reference sequence). Sequenced with the Oncomine TCR Beta short-read assay was DNA taken from cultured CD4+ T cells. Once CD4+ T cells had been cultured, genomic DNA was extracted from them. Via MiXCR, TCRdb re-called the PCR reads, giving one row per CDR3 protein. The sample shows fewer than 13,000 distinct CDR3 sequences, 38% of them seen only once. As for treatment: roughly ten-day PBMC culture with coronavirus spike peptide pools or control peptides (ViraFEST assay). CD4+ T cells that came from the unexposed donor were collected before the COVID-19 pandemic (2011-2018).

V and J are TRBV19 and TRBJ1-1; perhaps TRBD1 as D (6 bases). This receptor was obtained from a human donor in good health. Sequenced sample: CD4+ T cells from blood, cultured in vitro. CDR3 nucleotide sequence: TGTGCCAGTAGTACGGGACACCGGCGAAACACTGAAGCTTTCTTT. As protein: CASSTGHRRNTEAFF. Filled out from reference TRBV19 and TRBJ1-1, the complete variable domain reads DGGITQSPKYLFRKEGQNVTLSCEQNLNHDAMYWYRQDPGQGLRLIYYSQIVNDFQKGDIAEGYSVSREKKESFPLTVTSAQKNPTAFYLCASSTGHRRNTEAFFGQGTRLTVV.